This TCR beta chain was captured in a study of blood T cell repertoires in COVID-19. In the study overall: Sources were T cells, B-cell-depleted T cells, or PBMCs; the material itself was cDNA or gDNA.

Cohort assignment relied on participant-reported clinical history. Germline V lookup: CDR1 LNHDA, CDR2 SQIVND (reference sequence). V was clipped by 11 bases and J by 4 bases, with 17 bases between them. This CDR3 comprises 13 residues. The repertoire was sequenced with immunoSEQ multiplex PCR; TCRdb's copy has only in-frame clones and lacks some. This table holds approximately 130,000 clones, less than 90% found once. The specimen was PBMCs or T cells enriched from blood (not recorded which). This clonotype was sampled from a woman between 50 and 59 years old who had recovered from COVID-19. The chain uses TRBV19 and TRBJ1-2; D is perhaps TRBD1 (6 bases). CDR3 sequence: CASTPDRFYGYTF. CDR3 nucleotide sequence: TGTGCCTCAACCCCGGACAGATTCTATGGCTACACCTTC. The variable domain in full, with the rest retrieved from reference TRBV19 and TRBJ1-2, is DGGITQSPKYLFRKEGQNVTLSCEQNLNHDAMYWYRQDPGQGLRLIYYSQIVNDFQKGDIAEGYSVSREKKESFPLTVTSAQKNPTAFYLCASTPDRFYGYTFGSGTRLTVV.